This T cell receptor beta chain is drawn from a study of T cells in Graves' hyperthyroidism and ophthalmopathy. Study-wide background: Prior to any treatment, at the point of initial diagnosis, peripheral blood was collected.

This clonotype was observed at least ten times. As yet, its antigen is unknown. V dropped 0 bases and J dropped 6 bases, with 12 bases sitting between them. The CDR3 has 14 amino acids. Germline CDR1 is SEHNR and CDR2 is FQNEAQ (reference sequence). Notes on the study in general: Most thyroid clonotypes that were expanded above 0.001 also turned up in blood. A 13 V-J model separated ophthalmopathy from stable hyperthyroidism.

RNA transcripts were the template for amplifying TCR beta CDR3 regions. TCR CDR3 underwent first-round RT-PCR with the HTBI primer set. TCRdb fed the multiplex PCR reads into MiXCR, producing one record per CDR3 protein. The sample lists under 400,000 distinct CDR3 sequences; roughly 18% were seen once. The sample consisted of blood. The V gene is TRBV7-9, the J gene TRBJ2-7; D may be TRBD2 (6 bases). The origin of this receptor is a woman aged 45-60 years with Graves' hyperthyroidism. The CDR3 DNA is TGTGCCAGCAGCTTAGCGGCGGGGACGGGCGAGCAGTACTTC. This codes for CASSLAAGTGEQYF.